The clone carrying this TCR beta chain was recorded once. Its target is not known. This entry is derived from a study of cytomegalovirus exposure and HLA in healthy donors. Trimming at V came to 1 base and at J to 0 bases, leaving 2 bases not matched to a gene. Germline V gene lookup returns CDR1 SQVTM and CDR2 ANQGSEA. This CDR3 comprises 14 residues. Study-level findings and limits: Presence/absence analyses assumed roughly uniform sequencing depth across donors. Sequence variants that were highly shared formed a cluster that was likely a sequencing artifact. Per a prior analysis, the majority of TCR beta V segments were productive roughly 87% or roughly 30% of the time. Published work reported that the classifier diagnosed cytomegalovirus status with high specificity and sensitivity.

The PCR contained 60 Vbeta and 13 Jbeta primers. The protocol was immunoSEQ multiplex PCR, while the TCRdb copy is restricted to in-frame clones and leaves out a portion. The data show under 150,000 clones, around 79% seen once. This rearrangement joins TRBV29-1 to TRBJ1-1; 7 bases fit TRBD1. Sequencing input: PBMCs. This clonotype was obtained from a woman aged 40 to 50 in good health and CMV-seronegative. CDR3 sequence reads: CSVEGQGMNTEAFF. CDR3 nucleotides: TGCAGCGTTGAAGGACAGGGAATGAACACTGAAGCTTTCTTT.